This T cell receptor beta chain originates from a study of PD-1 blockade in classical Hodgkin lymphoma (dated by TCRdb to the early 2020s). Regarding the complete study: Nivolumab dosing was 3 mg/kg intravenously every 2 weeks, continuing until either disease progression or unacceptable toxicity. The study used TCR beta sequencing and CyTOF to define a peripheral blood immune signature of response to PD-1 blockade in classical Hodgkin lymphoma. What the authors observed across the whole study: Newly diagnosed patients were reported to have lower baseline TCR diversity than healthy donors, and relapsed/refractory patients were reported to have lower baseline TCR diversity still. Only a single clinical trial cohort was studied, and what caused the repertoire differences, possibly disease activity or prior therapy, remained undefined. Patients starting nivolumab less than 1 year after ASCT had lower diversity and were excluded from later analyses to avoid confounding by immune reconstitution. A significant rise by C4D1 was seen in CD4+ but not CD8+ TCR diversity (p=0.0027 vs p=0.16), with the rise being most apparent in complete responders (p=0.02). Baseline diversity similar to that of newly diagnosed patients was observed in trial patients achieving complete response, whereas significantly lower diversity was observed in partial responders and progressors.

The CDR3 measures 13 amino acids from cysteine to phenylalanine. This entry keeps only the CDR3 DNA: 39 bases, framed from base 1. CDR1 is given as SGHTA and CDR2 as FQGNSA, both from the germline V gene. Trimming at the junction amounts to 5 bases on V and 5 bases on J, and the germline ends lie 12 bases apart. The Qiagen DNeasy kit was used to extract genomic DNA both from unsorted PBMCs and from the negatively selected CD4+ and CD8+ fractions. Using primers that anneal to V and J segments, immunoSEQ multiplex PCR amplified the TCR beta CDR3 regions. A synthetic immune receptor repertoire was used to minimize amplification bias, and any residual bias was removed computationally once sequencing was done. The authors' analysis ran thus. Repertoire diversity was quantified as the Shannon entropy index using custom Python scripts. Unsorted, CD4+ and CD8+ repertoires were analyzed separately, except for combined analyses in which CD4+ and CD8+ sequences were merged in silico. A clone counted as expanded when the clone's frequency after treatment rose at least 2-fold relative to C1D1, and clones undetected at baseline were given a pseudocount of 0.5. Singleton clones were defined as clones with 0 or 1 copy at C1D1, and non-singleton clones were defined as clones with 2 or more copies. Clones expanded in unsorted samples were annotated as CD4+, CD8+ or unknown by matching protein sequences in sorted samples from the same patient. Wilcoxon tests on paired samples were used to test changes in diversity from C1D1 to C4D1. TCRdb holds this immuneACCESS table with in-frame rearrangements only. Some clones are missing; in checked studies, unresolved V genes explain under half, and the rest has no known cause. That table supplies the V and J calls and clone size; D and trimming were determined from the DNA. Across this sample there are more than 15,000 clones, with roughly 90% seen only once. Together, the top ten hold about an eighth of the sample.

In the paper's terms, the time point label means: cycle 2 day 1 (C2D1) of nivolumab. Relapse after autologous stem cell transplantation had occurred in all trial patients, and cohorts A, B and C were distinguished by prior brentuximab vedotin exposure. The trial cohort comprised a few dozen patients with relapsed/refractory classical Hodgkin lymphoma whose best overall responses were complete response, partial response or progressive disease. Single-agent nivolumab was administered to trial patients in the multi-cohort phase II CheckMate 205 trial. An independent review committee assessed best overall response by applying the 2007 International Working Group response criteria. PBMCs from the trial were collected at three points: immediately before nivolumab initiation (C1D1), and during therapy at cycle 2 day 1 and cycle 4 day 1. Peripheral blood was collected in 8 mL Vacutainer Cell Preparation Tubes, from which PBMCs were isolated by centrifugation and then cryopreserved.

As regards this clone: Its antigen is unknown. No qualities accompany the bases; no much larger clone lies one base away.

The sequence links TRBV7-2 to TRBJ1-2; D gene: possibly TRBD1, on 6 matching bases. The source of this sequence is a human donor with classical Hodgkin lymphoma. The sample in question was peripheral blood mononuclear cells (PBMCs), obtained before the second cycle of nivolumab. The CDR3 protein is CASSPYRAYGYTF. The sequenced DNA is TGTGCCAGCAGCCCGTACAGGGCTTATGGCTACACCTTC.